The source of this TCR beta chain is a study of shared clonotypes between healthy human individuals. Across the whole study: The donors, a couple of women and a few men, were aged 18 to 49. Study-wide results and caveats: Sampling included only blood; tissue repertoires likely differ.

On this clone itself: What it recognizes is unknown.

Donors, without exception, were Caucasian adults residing in Nashville, Tennessee. Replicate PCRs run on unsorted PBMC used 300 ng DNA, which was approximately 29,000 T cell genomes. Sequenced by immunoSEQ multiplex PCR; TCRdb stores in-frame clones only, minus some. The sample lists hundreds of thousands of clones, around 78% seen once, with 10% to 15% in the top ten. Trimming took 0 bases from V and 7 from J; bases not matched to a gene: 6. This CDR3 has 16 amino acids. The germline V gene encodes CDR1 MGHRA and CDR2 YSYEKL. The chain links TRBV4-1 to TRBJ1-4; 9 nucleotides agree with TRBD1. Source material: PBMCs. This TCR was sampled from a woman aged 40 to 55 in good health. Some clones in this sample may be carry-over from other donors' samples. The CDR3 spells CASSQETGQGFEKLFF. The CDR3 DNA reads as TGCGCCAGCAGCCAAGAGACGGGACAGGGTTTTGAAAAACTGTTTTTT.